This entry concerns a single TCR beta chain. What it binds is not known. Produced via immunoSEQ multiplex PCR; TCRdb's table is partial and in-frame only. The sample lists 60,000 or so clones, 90% occurring once. The CDR3 sequence is 17 residues long. V was pared by 4 bases and J by 4 bases, with 10 bases of the junction left unmatched. The germline V gene encodes CDR1 SGHRS and CDR2 YFSETQ. This record belongs to a study of cytomegalovirus exposure and HLA in healthy donors. Study-wide points: It was 150 to 200 TCR beta chains that were listed as cytomegalovirus-associated.

This chain uses TRBV5-1 with TRBJ2-1; TRBD2 matches at 11 bases. The sample comprised PBMCs. The source of this sequence is a man younger than 35 in good health and CMV-seronegative. CDR3 in amino acids: CASSRTGGTSGYNEQFF. The CDR3 DNA reads TGCGCCAGCAGCCGGACCGGGGGGACTAGCGGATACAATGAGCAGTTCTTC.